This is a list of T cell receptor beta chains from one sample in a study of T cells in localized non-small cell lung cancer. Here immunoSEQ multiplex PCR was the method, and the copy in TCRdb shows in-frame clones only, minus some. This table holds some 3,000 clones, approximately 39% found once. The source was normal lung tissue next to the tumor, collected before any cancer treatment. The receptor set was obtained from a woman aged 35 to 75 with stage I lung adenocarcinoma. The conserved cysteine and the conserved F or W are not part of the CDR3 here.

V gene,CDR3 protein
TRBV6-8,ASRVLGSPTYEQY
TRBV9,ASSGGRLPTDTQY
TRBV1,ASSQEAAGGSTDTQY
TRBV10-2,ASSGLAPSSYNEQF
TRBV11-3,ASSPSQGGADTQY
TRBV29-1,SVDPGGETQY
TRBV9,ASSDVPHEQF
TRBV1,TSSQDGDNEQF
TRBV11-3,ASSLGQGVVYEQY
TRBV9,ASSSSLGTVGLGYEQY
TRBV15,ATSRDLLSGSGVQY
TRBV18,ASSPGRETQY
TRBV28,ASSPASSREKLF
TRBV28,ASSFGGDKNIQY
TRBV6-8,ASTKDRTTSTDTQY
TRBV9,ASSVQGANTEAF
TRBV18,ASSPAHYHEQY
TRBV30,AWSGDSKLF
TRBV6-8,ASSYSMLRGDFPYEQY
TRBV9,ASSVGGQGLDEQF
TRBV18,ASSQTREEQY
TRBV11-3,ASSYILTYNEQF
TRBV28,AARRSGRVYEQY
TRBV6-8,AINHGTVTNTGELF
TRBV19,ASSWGTPFQETQY
TRBV11-3,ASSLVTGQGYEQY
TRBV11-3,ASSFGTAQETQY
TRBV29-1,SVGTGVGNTIY
TRBV9,ANTLDRTGVDTQY
TRBV28,ASSFWGDSGGYT
TRBV19,ASSPQQGDTQY
TRBV2,ASSWGRSSYEQY
TRBV6-8,ASSYRQGSLPNEQF
TRBV28,ACNSWELGANVLT
TRBV6-8,ASGGFSYEQY
TRBV30,AWSGLLPAGEQY
TRBV11-3,ASTEGLALETQY
TRBV19,ASTGLGQPQH
TRBV18,ASSPPPSGFGVSKDTQY
TRBV19,ASSVQTTTGANVLT
TRBV1,ASSQGGAPGYEQY
TRBV19,ASSMRLAAGTDTQY
TRBV18,ASSPNPGTGKNTGELF
TRBV6-8,ASSYFNTGELF
TRBV18,ASSPEQIGAEAF
TRBV7-2,ASSQASTGELF
TRBV11-3,ASSPLAGRTYMLEQY
TRBV28,ASRGPAGGELF
TRBV19,ASSRTPGTGKNEQY
TRBV28,ASRTQGAYGYT
TRBV6-1,AISEEEGGGYT
TRBV28,ASQGAYQPQH
TRBV19,ASRTGGADTEAF
TRBV19,ASRPTAKNTEAF
TRBV9,ASSPRRSIYEQY